The rows below give T cell receptor beta chains drawn from one sample of a study of blood T cell repertoires in COVID-19. TCRdb keeps only in-frame clones here, not all; method: immunoSEQ multiplex PCR. The sample lists hundreds of thousands of clones; approximately 90% were seen once. The sample comprised PBMCs or T cells enriched from blood (not recorded which). The receptors were sampled from a man between 18 and 35 years old who had recovered from COVID-19. Each CDR3 is given with its conserved first and last residue. The D gene is left open where the match is weak. Clone size appears in some rows only: once, few, many, or a class for an expanded clone.

cdr3_nt: TGTGCCACCAGCAGAGTTGTGGGGGCTTCAGGAAACACCATATATTTT
cdr3_aa: CATSRVVGASGNTIYF
v_call: TRBV15
d_call: -
clone_size: -
j_call: TRBJ1-3

cdr3_nt: TGTGCCAGTAGTCATGAAGGGGGCATCGGGGCTTTCTTT
cdr3_aa: CASSHEGGIGAFF
v_call: TRBV19
d_call: TRBD1
clone_size: once
j_call: TRBJ1-1

cdr3_nt: -
cdr3_aa: CASRTFGANVLTF
v_call: TRBV6-5
d_call: -
clone_size: few
j_call: TRBJ2-6

cdr3_nt: TGTGCCAGCAGCCTAGGATCTACCAAAAACATTCAGTACTTC
cdr3_aa: CASSLGSTKNIQYF
v_call: TRBV5-6
d_call: -
clone_size: -
j_call: TRBJ2-4

cdr3_nt: TGTGCCAGCGTCAGTCCTGGGGCCAACGTCCTGACTTTC
cdr3_aa: CASVSPGANVLTF
v_call: TRBV2
d_call: -
clone_size: -
j_call: TRBJ2-6

cdr3_nt: TGTGCCAGCAGTGGGGGACAGGGATTGGGAGGCAATCAGCCCCAGCATTTT
cdr3_aa: CASSGGQGLGGNQPQHF
v_call: TRBV2
d_call: TRBD1
clone_size: once
j_call: TRBJ1-5

cdr3_nt: TGTGCCAGCAGTTCCCACGGAGGACGGGGAGCCTACGAGCAGTACTTC
cdr3_aa: CASSSHGGRGAYEQYF
v_call: TRBV6-5
d_call: -
clone_size: -
j_call: TRBJ2-7

cdr3_nt: TGTGCCAGCGTAAACTCTGGGGCCAACGTCCTGACTTTC
cdr3_aa: CASVNSGANVLTF
v_call: TRBV12-3/TRBV12-4
d_call: -
clone_size: -
j_call: TRBJ2-6

cdr3_nt: TGTGCCAGTAGTATTTTGCGAGACACCGGGGAGCTGTTTTTT
cdr3_aa: CASSILRDTGELFF
v_call: TRBV19
d_call: -
clone_size: -
j_call: TRBJ2-2

cdr3_nt: TGTGCCAGCAGGCAGACAGGGTTCGACGAGCAGTACTTC
cdr3_aa: CASRQTGFDEQYF
v_call: TRBV28
d_call: TRBD1
clone_size: -
j_call: TRBJ2-7

cdr3_nt: TGTGCCAGCAGCGTAGACAGGGAAAACACCGGGGAGCTGTTTTTT
cdr3_aa: CASSVDRENTGELFF
v_call: TRBV7-9
d_call: TRBD1
clone_size: -
j_call: TRBJ2-2

cdr3_nt: TGTGCCAGTAGTATAGATCGCGATTCACCCCTCCACTTT
cdr3_aa: CASSIDRDSPLHF
v_call: TRBV19
d_call: -
clone_size: -
j_call: TRBJ1-6

cdr3_nt: TGTGCCAGCACCTCACCTGGGCAGGGTTCCTACGAGCAGTACTTC
cdr3_aa: CASTSPGQGSYEQYF
v_call: TRBV28
d_call: -
clone_size: -
j_call: TRBJ2-7

cdr3_nt: TGTGCCAGCAGTGAGGACTCTAGGTATGGCTACACCTTC
cdr3_aa: CASSEDSRYGYTF
v_call: TRBV25-1
d_call: -
clone_size: -
j_call: TRBJ1-2

cdr3_nt: TGTGCTAGTGGGAGGACTAGCGAGAGGAATGAGCAGTTCTTC
cdr3_aa: CASGRTSERNEQFF
v_call: TRBV12-5
d_call: TRBD2
clone_size: -
j_call: TRBJ2-1

cdr3_nt: TGTGCCACCAGCAGATTAGCGGGAAGCACAGATACGCAGTATTTT
cdr3_aa: CATSRLAGSTDTQYF
v_call: TRBV15
d_call: TRBD2
clone_size: -
j_call: TRBJ2-3

cdr3_nt: TGCAGTGCTAGTAGGTCGGGAGGGCCCTCGGAGCAGTTCTTC
cdr3_aa: CSASRSGGPSEQFF
v_call: TRBV20-1
d_call: TRBD2
clone_size: -
j_call: TRBJ2-1

cdr3_nt: TGCGCCAGCAGCTTGACAGGGACCTCACAAAAGGAGACCCAGTACTTC
cdr3_aa: CASSLTGTSQKETQYF
v_call: TRBV5-1
d_call: -
clone_size: -
j_call: TRBJ2-5

cdr3_nt: TGTGCCAGCAGGGTGGGCATTTCCGGGGAGCTGTTTTTT
cdr3_aa: CASRVGISGELFF
v_call: TRBV2
d_call: -
clone_size: -
j_call: TRBJ2-2

cdr3_nt: TGTGCCAGCAGCTTAGGACAGGAACTCACCGGGGAGCTGTTTTTT
cdr3_aa: CASSLGQELTGELFF
v_call: TRBV13
d_call: -
clone_size: -
j_call: TRBJ2-2

cdr3_nt: TGTGCCAGTAGTGGCCCGGCGGGAAGCTCCTACAATGAGCAGTTCTTC
cdr3_aa: CASSGPAGSSYNEQFF
v_call: TRBV19
d_call: -
clone_size: -
j_call: TRBJ2-1

cdr3_nt: TGTGCCAGCAGTCCTTCCAAGATAGGACAGAACTACAATGAGCAGTTCTTC
cdr3_aa: CASSPSKIGQNYNEQFF
v_call: TRBV11-2
d_call: -
clone_size: -
j_call: TRBJ2-1

cdr3_nt: TGCGCCAGCAGTGGGCACTCGAAAGATACGCAGTATTTT
cdr3_aa: CASSGHSKDTQYF
v_call: TRBV5-1
d_call: -
clone_size: -
j_call: TRBJ2-3

cdr3_nt: TGTGCCAGCAGCTTAGAAGACAGTGTCAATTTCTTC
cdr3_aa: CASSLEDSVNFF
v_call: TRBV7-9
d_call: -
clone_size: -
j_call: TRBJ2-1

cdr3_nt: TGCAGCGTGAATGGACAGCGGGGAGCGTCCTACGAGCAGTACTTC
cdr3_aa: CSVNGQRGASYEQYF
v_call: TRBV29-1
d_call: -
clone_size: -
j_call: TRBJ2-7

cdr3_nt: TGTGCCAGCAGCTTGGACGTAGCGGGAGCAGCAGATACGCAGTATTTT
cdr3_aa: CASSLDVAGAADTQYF
v_call: TRBV7-9
d_call: TRBD2
clone_size: -
j_call: TRBJ2-3